Following are 19 T cell receptor beta chains from one sample sequenced in a study of beta chain features in type 1 diabetes. Reverse transcribing all isolated RNA meant expressed TCRB transcripts were sequenced. The protocol was immunoSEQ multiplex PCR, while the TCRdb copy is restricted to in-frame clones and leaves out a portion. In the table there are 200,000 to 250,000 clones, around 68% of which are singletons. Sequences were obtained from naive CD4+ T cells from blood. The receptors come from a man younger than 40 in good health.

This chain links TRBV29-1 with TRBJ2-5; 7 nucleotides align to TRBD2. CDR1 is SQVTM and CDR2 is ANQGSEA in the germline V gene. V gave up 2 bases and J gave up 4 bases; unmatched junction bases: 4. This CDR3 region has 13 residues. The CDR3 DNA reads as TGCAGCGTTGAATCGGCTAGCGGAGAGACCCAGTACTTC. Amino acids: CSVESASGETQYF.

The V and J genes are TRBV7-7 and TRBJ2-5, with TRBD1 matching over 7 bases. The CDR3 is 14 amino acids. In germline, CDR1 is SSHAT, CDR2 FNYEAQ (reference sequence). Trimming took 5 bases from V and 2 from J; bases not matched to a gene: 5. As DNA, the CDR3 is TGTGCCAGCAGCCCGGACAGGTCGCAAGAGACCCAGTACTTC. Residues: CASSPDRSQETQYF.

The rearrangement uses TRBV5-4 and TRBJ2-6, with unresolved D. CDR3 length: 13 residues. Germline CDR1 reads SGHNT; CDR2 reads YYREEE (reference sequence). V lost 5 bases to trimming and J lost 3 bases, with 6 bases between them. CDR3 sequence (DNA): TGTGCCAGCAGTGGGCATGGGGCCAACGTCCTGACTTTC. Translating gives CASSGHGANVLTF. Full variable domain (remainder filled in from reference TRBV5-4 and TRBJ2-6): ETGVTQSPTHLIKTRGQQVTLRCSSQSGHNTVSWYQQALGQGPQFIFQYYREEENGRGNFPPRFSGLQFPNYSSELNVNALELDDSALYLCASSGHGANVLTFGAGSRLTVL.

The chain recombines TRBV29-1 with TRBJ2-1, with 7 nucleotides matching TRBD2. CDR3 length equals 12 residues. Trimming removed 1 base from V and 7 bases from J; junction bases left unmatched: 1. Germline loops: CDR1 SQVTM, CDR2 ANQGSEA. The CDR3: CSVEGDYNEQFF. In DNA, the CDR3 is TGCAGCGTTGAAGGGGACTATAATGAGCAGTTCTTC.

This chain joins TRBV29-1 and TRBJ2-3; TRBD1 is a possible D gene (6 bases). The V gene lost 5 bases and the J gene lost 1 base, with 13 bases spanning the gap. The length of the CDR3 is 14 residues. The germline V gene has CDR1 SQVTM and CDR2 ANQGSEA. The CDR3: CSVLITGRTDTQYF. DNA of the CDR3: TGCAGCGTTTTAATTACAGGGCGCACAGATACGCAGTATTTT.

The J gene is TRBJ2-5, the V gene TRBV27, with D perhaps matching TRBD2 (6 bases). Between the trimmed V and J ends, which lost 3 bases and 4 bases, there was a span of 12 bases. The germline CDR1 and CDR2 sequences are MNHEY and SMNVEV (reference sequence). The CDR3 totals 14 residues. The CDR3 sequence: CASSLEGLGETQYF. DNA of the CDR3: TGTGCCAGCAGTTTGGAGGGCTTGGGAGAGACCCAGTACTTC.

V and J are TRBV9 and TRBJ2-2; 7 positions match TRBD1. With 2 bases clipped from V and 4 bases from J, the junction kept 8 bases outside the gene matches. The germline V gene encodes CDR1 SGDLS and CDR2 YYNGEE. CDR3 length equals 16 residues. The CDR3 DNA sequence: TGTGCCAGCAGCGTGGCAGGGGACAGAACCACCGGGGAGCTGTTTTTT. This sequence encodes CASSVAGDRTTGELFF.

The J gene is TRBJ1-5, the V gene TRBV30; D remains ambiguous. V shed 0 bases and J shed 4 bases, with 19 bases lying between them. The germline V gene encodes CDR1 GTSNPN and CDR2 SVGIG (reference sequence). The CDR3 length is 17 residues. CDR3 DNA sequence: TGTGCCTGGAGTGTTCGGGGTGGGAACCAAATTAATCAGCCCCAGCATTTT. Amino acid sequence: CAWSVRGGNQINQPQHF. Full variable domain (outside the CDR3, taken from reference TRBV30 and TRBJ1-5): SQTIHQWPATLVQPVGSPLSLECTVEGTSNPNLYWYRQAAGRGLQLLFYSVGIGQISSEVPQNLSASRPQDRQFILSSKKLLLSDSGFYLCAWSVRGGNQINQPQHFGDGTRLSIL.

This clone has only a few counts. The V and J genes are TRBV16 and TRBJ1-2; TRBD1 matches at 9 bases. After removal of 4 bases from V and 8 bases from J, the junction contained 11 bases not matched to a gene. This CDR3 comprises 15 residues. Germline V lookup: CDR1 KGHSY, CDR2 FQNENV. CDR3 region: CASSLHRDRVVGYTF. The CDR3 nucleotides are TGTGCCAGCAGCCTCCACCGGGACAGGGTGGTGGGCTACACCTTC.

V gene TRBV29-1 combines with J gene TRBJ1-2; D may be TRBD1 (6 bases). Deletions cut 4 bases from V and 6 bases from J, with 18 bases between. CDR3 length: 14 amino acids. Germline loops: CDR1 SQVTM, CDR2 ANQGSEA. CDR3 sequence reads: CSVGGGRAADGYTF. Here the CDR3 DNA reads TGCAGCGTTGGAGGGGGACGGGCGGCGGATGGCTACACCTTC.

The chain has TRBV7-2 and TRBJ2-1, with 9 bases aligning to TRBD2. Germline loops: CDR1 SGHTA, CDR2 FQGNSA. The CDR3 sequence is 16 residues long. Trimming at V came to 5 bases and at J to 4 bases, leaving 9 bases not matched to a gene. The CDR3, as DNA: TGTGCCAGCAGCCTGATGAGTAGCGGGAGTTACAATGAGCAGTTCTTC. It codes for CASSLMSSGSYNEQFF. The full variable domain, in which reference TRBV7-2 and TRBJ2-1 provide the parts outside the CDR3, is GAGVSQSPSNKVTEKGKDVELRCDPISGHTALYWYRQSLGQGLEFLIYFQGNSAPDKSGLPSDRFSAERTGGSVSTLTIQRTQQEDSAVYLCASSLMSSGSYNEQFFGPGTRLTVL.

This chain uses TRBV20-1 with TRBJ1-2; no reliable D call. There are 10 residues in the CDR3. From germline, CDR1 is DFQATT and CDR2 SNEGSKA (reference sequence). Trimming removed 1 base at V and 6 bases at J, with 3 bases between. Here the CDR3 DNA reads TGCAGTGCTAGAGTCGATGGCTACACCTTC. Encoded protein: CSARVDGYTF.

The V call is TRBV29-1, the J call TRBJ2-5, with D unresolved. Germline V gene data show CDR1 as SQVTM and CDR2 as ANQGSEA. The CDR3 covers 12 residues. V gave up 4 bases and J gave up 3 bases, with 9 bases separating them. The CDR3 loop is CSVGGGEETQYF. Here the CDR3 DNA reads TGCAGCGTTGGCGGCGGCGAAGAGACCCAGTACTTC.

The V gene is TRBV9, the J gene TRBJ2-1; the match to TRBD1 covers 8 bases. The CDR3 loop spans 16 amino acids. Germline loops: CDR1 SGDLS, CDR2 YYNGEE. Germline trimming cut 3 bases from V and 4 bases from J; bases unmatched to any gene: 9. The CDR3 DNA follows: TGTGCCAGCAGCGGCGACAGGGGAGGACGTTACAATGAGCAGTTCTTC. This translates into CASSGDRGGRYNEQFF. Drawing the rest from reference TRBV9 and TRBJ2-1, the complete variable domain is DSGVTQTPKHLITATGQRVTLRCSPRSGDLSVYWYQQSLDQGLQFLIQYYNGEERAKGNILERFSAQQFPDLHSELNLSSLELGDSALYFCASSGDRGGRYNEQFFGPGTRLTVL.

The chain uses TRBV5-1 and TRBJ2-3; 10 bases match TRBD1. This CDR3 has 16 residues. Germline loops: CDR1 SGHRS, CDR2 YFSETQ. The V segment lost 4 bases and the J segment 8 bases; nucleotides outside the gene matches: 13. The CDR3 nucleotides are TGCGCCAGCAGCCCGGAACCGAGACAGGGGGCGGGTACGCAGTATTTT. Encoded protein: CASSPEPRQGAGTQYF.

This clone has just a few counts. This sequence joins TRBV15 and TRBJ2-5; 8 positions match TRBD2. The CDR3 length is 15 residues. J was trimmed by 5 bases and V by 5 bases; bases with no gene match: 10. Germline V lookup: CDR1 LNHNV, CDR2 YYDKDF (reference sequence). The CDR3 region has the DNA TGTGCCACCAGCCGGGTAGCGGGGAACTCGGAGACCCAGTACTTC. Protein: CATSRVAGNSETQYF. Variable domain in full (rest from reference TRBV15 and TRBJ2-5): DAMVIQNPRYQVTQFGKPVTLSCSQTLNHNVMYWYQQKSSQAPKLLFHYYDKDFNNEADTPDNFQSRRPNTSFCFLDIRSPGLGDTAMYLCATSRVAGNSETQYFGPGTRLLVL.

J is TRBJ2-4 and V is TRBV7-2; no clear D. This CDR3 is built from 14 residues. The V end lost 5 bases, the J end lost 1 base, and 9 bases lay between the germline ends. The germline V gene has CDR1 SGHTA and CDR2 FQGNSA. CDR3 in amino acids: CASSPTVAKNIQYF. CDR3 coding DNA: TGTGCCAGCAGCCCGACTGTCGCCAAAAACATTCAGTACTTC.

This chain uses TRBV30 with TRBJ2-1; 7 positions agree with TRBD2. This CDR3 region has 14 residues. Germline CDR1 reads GTSNPN; CDR2 reads SVGIG (reference sequence). V trimming: 4 bases; J trimming: 0 bases; junction bases outside the gene matches: 3. Written as DNA, the CDR3 is TGTGCCTGGACTAGCGGAAGCTCCTACAATGAGCAGTTCTTC. Its translation: CAWTSGSSYNEQFF.

This clone was recorded only once. V usage is TRBV18 and J usage is TRBJ2-1, with TRBD1 as a possible D gene (6 bases). Germline V CDR1 and CDR2: KGHSH, LQKENI. V was shortened by 0 bases and J by 7 bases, with 13 bases between the two germline ends. The CDR3 length is 15 residues. The DNA for the CDR3 is TGTGCCAGCTCACCACCAACAGGGAACCAAAATGAGCAGTTCTTC. This translates into CASSPPTGNQNEQFF.